This T cell receptor beta chain was captured in a study of OX40 agonist ivuxolimab in advanced cancers. Study overall: Patients in dose escalation had liver, melanoma, kidney or head and neck cancers. Treatment received earlier with anti-PD-1, anti-PD-L1 or anti-CTLA-4 agents was allowed, and 40% had some.

This clone has a single count. Individuals having autoimmune disease history or systemic immunosuppression were not enrolled. The assay was immunoSEQ multiplex PCR, and TCRdb's table has in-frame clones only and misses some. Of about 48,000 clones listed, 91% are singletons. The sequence derives from an adult with an advanced solid tumor such as melanoma, head and neck, liver or kidney cancer. The material sequenced was CD4+ or CD8+ T cells sorted from blood, taken in a trial of the OX40 agonist ivuxolimab.

The CDR3 region has the DNA TGTGCCAGCAGGTACCGGGACTTATACAATGAGCAGTTCTTC. It codes for CASRYRDLYNEQFF. The rearrangement links TRBV2 to TRBJ2-1; a weak D match, TRBD2 (6 bases). Germline V gene data show CDR1 as SNHLY and CDR2 as FYNNEI. V dropped 6 bases and J dropped 4 bases, with 13 bases sitting between them. The CDR3 consists of 14 residues.